What follows are 26 T cell receptor beta chains derived from one specimen sequenced in a study of PD-1 blockade in classical Hodgkin lymphoma. Time point denoted: cycle 4 day 1 (C4D1), after 6 weeks of nivolumab. Each patient experienced a relapse that followed autologous stem cell transplantation, and brentuximab vedotin exposure varied. The data were produced by immunoSEQ multiplex PCR, yet TCRdb's version contains in-frame clones alone and is incomplete. This sample yields tens of thousands of clones, of which around four fifths are seen a single time; 37% belongs to the top ten. This material consisted of peripheral blood mononuclear cells (PBMCs), taken before the fourth cycle of nivolumab. The source of these receptors is a human donor with classical Hodgkin lymphoma.

The chain carries TRBV6-1 and TRBJ1-2; D remains ambiguous. Trimming took off 7 bases at V and 2 bases at J, with 17 bases between the two ends. The germline CDR1 and CDR2 sequences are MNHNS and SASEGT. The CDR3 has 15 residues. CDR3 sequence: CASNQVRPLNYGYTF. The CDR3 nucleotides are TGTGCCAGCAACCAGGTGCGCCCTCTGAACTATGGCTACACCTTC.

A few counts support this clone. The V and J genes are TRBV5-5 and TRBJ1-2; 7 bases are shared with TRBD1. The ends lost 4 bases at V and 10 bases at J; junction bases unmatched: 4. This CDR3 has 11 residues. Germline V gene sequence: CDR1 SGHKS, CDR2 YYEKEE (reference sequence). DNA of the CDR3: TGTGCCAGCAGCCCTGACAGGGTCTACACCTTC. As protein: CASSPDRVYTF.

The J gene is TRBJ1-6, the V gene TRBV9; D is unresolved. Germline V gives CDR1 SGDLS, CDR2 YYNGEE. V was pared by 3 bases and J by 5 bases, with 9 bases between. This CDR3 has 14 amino acids. The CDR3 nucleotides read TGTGCCAGCAGCGGAGGCTACGATAATTCACCCCTCCACTTT. Its protein is CASSGGYDNSPLHF.

The V and J genes are TRBV5-1 and TRBJ2-3, with D possibly TRBD1 on 7 matching bases. The CDR3 length is 15 residues. The germline V gene encodes CDR1 SGHRS and CDR2 YFSETQ. V was clipped by 3 bases and J by 3 bases, with 14 bases between them. The CDR3 loop reads CASSSAGGYTDTQYF. The CDR3 bases are TGCGCCAGCAGCTCTGCAGGGGGGTATACAGATACGCAGTATTTT.

This rearrangement joins TRBV11-3 to TRBJ1-1; D is possibly TRBD1 (5 bases). The germline CDR1 and CDR2 sequences are SGHNT and YENEEA. The CDR3 has 14 amino acids. The germline V and J ends were trimmed by 1 base and 0 bases, with 6 bases remaining between them. The CDR3 protein is CASSLGGLNTEAFF. The CDR3 DNA follows: TGTGCCAGCAGCTTAGGGGGGTTGAACACTGAAGCTTTCTTT.

The V gene is TRBV12-5, the J gene TRBJ2-5; TRBD2 is a possible D gene (6 bases). V was trimmed by 0 bases and J by 4 bases, leaving 15 bases between them. Germline loops: CDR1 LGHNT, CDR2 FRNRAP. The CDR3 length is 16 residues. The DNA of the CDR3 is TGTGCTAGTGGTTTGGTACTCGGCGGGGTTAGAGAGACCCAGTACTTC. Translated, it gives CASGLVLGGVRETQYF. Drawing the rest from reference TRBV12-5 and TRBJ2-5, the complete variable domain is DARVTQTPRHKVTEMGQEVTMRCQPILGHNTVFWYRQTMMQGLELLAYFRNRAPLDDSGMPKDRFSAEMPDATLATLKIQPSEPRDSAVYFCASGLVLGGVRETQYFGPGTRLLVL.

This clone was counted a few times. The chain combines TRBV5-1 with TRBJ1-1; D perhaps matches TRBD1 (5 bases). Germline loops: CDR1 SGHRS, CDR2 YFSETQ. The CDR3 spans 16 residues. V gave up 1 base and J gave up 1 base, with 14 bases separating them. CDR3 protein: CASSLIGRDRNTEAFF. The CDR3 DNA reads as TGCGCCAGCAGCTTGATAGGTCGAGACAGGAACACTGAAGCTTTCTTT.

V gene TRBV5-5 combines with J gene TRBJ1-1; unclear D gene. Germline V gene sequence: CDR1 SGHKS, CDR2 YYEKEE (reference sequence). The CDR3 totals 12 residues. Trimming cost V 4 bases and J 8 bases, with 12 bases left between them. The DNA of the CDR3 is TGTGCCAGCAGCGGACCGGGAGGAGAAGCTTTCTTT. Translation gives CASSGPGGEAFF.

CDR3 sequence (DNA): TGTGCCAGCTCACCGGGCAGGGCTAATGAAAAACTGTTTTTT. Its protein is CASSPGRANEKLFF. The chain recombines TRBV18 with TRBJ1-4; D may be TRBD1 (5 bases). This CDR3 contains 14 residues. Trimming left V 3 bases short and J 3 bases short, with 8 bases between. Germline assignment: CDR1 KGHSH and CDR2 LQKENI. Together with reference TRBV18 and TRBJ1-4, the CDR3 gives the full variable domain: NAGVMQNPRHLVRRRGQEARLRCSPMKGHSHVYWYRQLPEEGLKFMVYLQKENIIDESGMPKERFSAEFPKEGPSILRIQQVVRGDSAAYFCASSPGRANEKLFFGSGTQLSVL.

The chain combines TRBV19 with TRBJ1-6; tentative D call: TRBD1 (6 bases). The ends were cut back, 2 bases at V and 5 bases at J, with 10 bases in the middle. The CDR3 totals 15 residues. The germline V gene encodes CDR1 LNHDA and CDR2 SQIVND (reference sequence). CDR3 loop: CASSILDRNNSPLHF. As DNA, the CDR3 is TGTGCCAGTAGTATATTGGACAGAAATAATTCACCCCTCCACTTT.

The chain combines TRBV10-3 with TRBJ1-2; possibly TRBD1 for D (5 bases). There are 14 residues in the CDR3. V lost 3 bases and J lost 4, with 12 bases in between. CDR1 is ENHRY, CDR2 SYGVKD, per germline. This CDR3 reads CAISDGGGGYGYTF. The CDR3 DNA reads as TGTGCCATCAGTGATGGTGGGGGGGGCTATGGCTACACCTTC.

V is TRBV9 and J is TRBJ2-7; possibly TRBD1 for D (5 bases). The CDR3 has 15 amino acids. CDR1 is SGDLS and CDR2 is YYNGEE in the germline V gene. The V end was cut by 0 bases, the J end by 2 bases, with 12 bases between. The CDR3: CASSVGSVGPYEQYF. The CDR3 nucleotides are TGTGCCAGCAGCGTAGGGTCGGTGGGGCCCTACGAGCAGTACTTC.

This rearrangement joins TRBV15 to TRBJ2-7; D call uncertain. With 1 base removed from V and 1 base from J, the gap between germline ends came to 8 bases. CDR1 is LNHNV, CDR2 YYDKDF, per germline (reference sequence). This CDR3 region has 14 residues. The CDR3 is CATSRGSTSYEQYF. CDR3 coding DNA: TGTGCCACCAGCAGAGGATCGACTTCCTACGAGCAGTACTTC.

This clone was found once. The chain employs TRBV6-5 and TRBJ1-2; D possibly corresponds to TRBD1 (5 bases). Between the trimmed V and J ends, which lost 1 base and 5 bases, there was a span of 8 bases. CDR1 MNHEY and CDR2 SVGAGI come from the germline V gene. The CDR3 spans 13 residues. Written as DNA, the CDR3 is TGTGCCAGCAGTTACTTCCAGGGTTATGGCTACACCTTC. Translated, it gives CASSYFQGYGYTF.

The rearrangement joins TRBV30 to TRBJ1-6; TRBD1 matches at 8 bases. CDR3 length: 15 amino acids. Germline values: CDR1 GTSNPN, CDR2 SVGIG (reference sequence). The junction had 12 bases not matched to a gene; V was cut back by 7 bases and J by 7 bases. CDR3 loop: CAFTPRTGQNSPLHF. CDR3 in DNA: TGTGCCTTCACGCCTCGGACAGGGCAGAATTCACCCCTCCACTTT.

This clone was recorded only once. The chain joins TRBV6-1 to TRBJ2-3; no firm D call. Trimming took off 5 bases at V and 6 bases at J, with 9 bases between the two ends. This CDR3 region has 12 residues. Germline lookup yields CDR1 MNHNS and CDR2 SASEGT. This CDR3 is CASSSQEDTQYF. For the CDR3, the DNA is TGTGCCAGCAGTTCCCAGGAGGATACGCAGTATTTT.

The genes are TRBV7-6 and TRBJ2-1; D is perhaps TRBD1 (7 bases). Per germline, CDR1 SGHVS and CDR2 FNYEAQ. The CDR3 consists of 15 residues. The ends were cut back, 4 bases at V and 9 bases at J, with 19 bases in the middle. The DNA for the CDR3 is TGTGCCAGCAGCTCCCAATCGATTCAGGGGGGTGAGCAGTTCTTC. Its translation is CASSSQSIQGGEQFF.

The rearrangement joins TRBV4-2 to TRBJ2-3, with 8 bases lining up with TRBD2. Germline CDR1 and CDR2: LGHNA and YNFKEQ. The ends lost 4 bases at V and 1 base at J; junction bases unmatched: 10. The CDR3 totals 17 residues. CDR3 protein: CASSRKSTGLGTDTQYF. For the CDR3, the DNA is TGTGCCAGCAGCCGGAAGAGTACGGGACTAGGCACAGATACGCAGTATTTT.

The chain has TRBV7-2 and TRBJ2-3; D unresolved. V lost 1 base, J lost 5 bases, and 13 bases lay in between. CDR1 SGHTA and CDR2 FQGNSA come from the germline V gene. The CDR3 spans 15 residues. The CDR3 loop is CASSLGSMQVDTQYF. The CDR3 DNA reads TGTGCCAGCAGCTTAGGGAGTATGCAGGTAGATACGCAGTATTTT.

The gene calls are TRBV7-2 and TRBJ2-7; the D gene is possibly TRBD1 (6 bases). The length of the CDR3 is 13 residues. The germline V and J ends were trimmed by 5 bases and 5 bases, with 13 bases remaining between them. CDR1 and CDR2 (germline): SGHTA, FQGNSA. The CDR3 bases are TGTGCCAGCAGCCTGAGACAGGAAAACGAGCAGTACTTC. It is translated as CASSLRQENEQYF.

The chain recombines TRBV2 with TRBJ1-5; D call uncertain. V was shortened by 6 bases and J by 5 bases, with 8 bases between the two germline ends. The V gene's germline CDR1 is SNHLY and CDR2 FYNNEI. CDR3 size: 12 residues. This chain's CDR3 is CASRDSDQPQHF. The CDR3 coding sequence is TGTGCCAGCAGGGACTCTGATCAGCCCCAGCATTTT.

This chain joins TRBV19 and TRBJ1-1; D remains unclear. The CDR3 extends over 15 amino acids. Germline V gene lookup returns CDR1 LNHDA and CDR2 SQIVND (reference sequence). V dropped 7 bases and J dropped 1 base, with 16 bases sitting between them. The CDR3 DNA follows: TGTGCCAGTACCCTTCCCCGGGGAGAGAACACTGAAGCTTTCTTT. Its protein is CASTLPRGENTEAFF. Based on the CDR3 plus reference TRBV19 and TRBJ1-1, the full variable domain is DGGITQSPKYLFRKEGQNVTLSCEQNLNHDAMYWYRQDPGQGLRLIYYSQIVNDFQKGDIAEGYSVSREKKESFPLTVTSAQKNPTAFYLCASTLPRGENTEAFFGQGTRLTVV.

This clone was seen once. The rearrangement uses TRBV4-3 and TRBJ2-2; D possibly matches TRBD1 or TRBD2 (6 bases each). The CDR3 spans 15 residues. Looked up from germline, CDR1 is LGHNA and CDR2 is YSLEER. The V end lost 4 bases, the J end lost 5 bases, and 14 bases lay between the germline ends. Here the CDR3 reads CASSPEGGRTGELFF. The CDR3, as DNA: TGCGCCAGCAGCCCCGAGGGGGGAAGAACCGGGGAGCTGTTTTTT.

CDR3 loop: CASSPDVSNYGYTF. In nucleotides, the CDR3 is TGTGCCAGCAGTCCTGACGTTTCTAACTATGGCTACACCTTC. This chain uses TRBV7-2 with TRBJ1-2; no clear D gene. The germline V and J ends were trimmed by 6 bases and 0 bases, with 11 bases remaining between them. The CDR3 contains 14 residues. Germline CDR1 SGHTA, CDR2 FQGNSA.

The J gene is TRBJ2-3, the V gene TRBV27, with D unclear. The CDR3 sequence is 16 residues long. CDR1 and CDR2 from the germline V gene are MNHEY and SMNVEV (reference sequence). V lost 0 bases, J lost 5 bases, and 15 bases lay in between. CDR3: CASSLSYSLVLDTQYF. The CDR3 DNA reads as TGTGCCAGCAGTTTATCGTATTCTCTAGTCCTAGATACGCAGTATTTT.

This CDR3 reads CASSWDPASQYF. DNA of the CDR3: TGTGCCAGCAGTTGGGACCCCGCGTCCCAGTACTTC. The chain couples TRBV6-6 to TRBJ2-5; D possibly uses TRBD1 or TRBD2 (5 bases each). The germline V gene encodes CDR1 MNHNY and CDR2 SVGAGI (reference sequence). The CDR3 sequence is 12 residues long. V lost 4 bases to trimming and J lost 9 bases, with 12 bases between them.